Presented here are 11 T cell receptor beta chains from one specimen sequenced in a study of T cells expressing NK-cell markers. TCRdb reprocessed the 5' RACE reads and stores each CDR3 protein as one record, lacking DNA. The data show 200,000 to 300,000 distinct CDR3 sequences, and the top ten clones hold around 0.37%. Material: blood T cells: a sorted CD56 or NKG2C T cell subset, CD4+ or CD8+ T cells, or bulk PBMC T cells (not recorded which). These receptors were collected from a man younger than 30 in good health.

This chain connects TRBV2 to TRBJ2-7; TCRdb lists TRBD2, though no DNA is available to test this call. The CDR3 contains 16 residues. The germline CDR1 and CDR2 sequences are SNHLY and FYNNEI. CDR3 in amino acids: CASKAASGDGSHEQYF.

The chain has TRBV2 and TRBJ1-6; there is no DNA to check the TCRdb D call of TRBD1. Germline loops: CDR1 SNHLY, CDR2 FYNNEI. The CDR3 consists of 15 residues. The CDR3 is CASSHGGRRDSPLHF. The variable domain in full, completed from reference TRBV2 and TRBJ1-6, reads EPEVTQTPSHQVTQMGQEVILRCVPISNHLYFYWYRQILGQKVEFLVSFYNNEISEKSEIFDDQFSVERPDGSNFTLKIRSTKLEDSAMYFCASSHGGRRDSPLHFGNGTRLTVT.

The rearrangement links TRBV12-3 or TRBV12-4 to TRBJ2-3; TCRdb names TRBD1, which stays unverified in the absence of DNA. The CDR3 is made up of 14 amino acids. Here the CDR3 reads CASSYDRGTDTQYF.

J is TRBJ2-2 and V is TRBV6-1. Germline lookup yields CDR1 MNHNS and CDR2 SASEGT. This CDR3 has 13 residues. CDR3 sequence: CASRSLNTGELFF.

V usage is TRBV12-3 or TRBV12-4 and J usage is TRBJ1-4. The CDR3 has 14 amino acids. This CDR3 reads CASSFRGLRRKLFF.

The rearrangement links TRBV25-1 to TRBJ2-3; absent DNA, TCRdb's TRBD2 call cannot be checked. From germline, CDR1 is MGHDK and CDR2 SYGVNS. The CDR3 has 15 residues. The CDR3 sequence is CASSELESVTDTQYF.

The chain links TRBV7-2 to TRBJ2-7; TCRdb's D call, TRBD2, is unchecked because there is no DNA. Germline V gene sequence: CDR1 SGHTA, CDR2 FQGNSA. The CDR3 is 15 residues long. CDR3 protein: CASSRGIAGVYEQYF.

The CDR3: CASMDSGFEQYF. J is TRBJ2-7 and V is TRBV5-1. Looked up from germline, CDR1 is SGHRS and CDR2 is YFSETQ. The CDR3 spans 12 residues. The complete variable domain, with remaining parts taken from reference TRBV5-1 and TRBJ2-7, reads KAGVTQTPRYLIKTRGQQVTLSCSPISGHRSVSWYQQTPGQGLQFLFEYFSETQRNKGNFPGRFSGRQFSNSRSEMNVSTLELGDSALYLCASMDSGFEQYFGPGTRLTVT.

The CDR3 loop is CASSLERWGNTGELFF. The chain uses TRBV7-8 and TRBJ2-2. This CDR3 region has 16 residues. Germline values: CDR1 SGHVS, CDR2 FQNEAQ.

CDR3 sequence reads: CASSLGTQNEKLFF. The chain employs TRBV12-3 or TRBV12-4 and TRBJ1-4. The CDR3 is made up of 14 amino acids.

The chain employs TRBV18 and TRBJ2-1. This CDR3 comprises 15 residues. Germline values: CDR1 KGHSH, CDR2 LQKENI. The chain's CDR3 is CASSPFVGLADEQFF.